This TCR beta chain was sequenced in a study of T cell responses to AZD1222 COVID-19 vaccine. Per germline, CDR1 SNHLY and CDR2 FYNNEI. The CDR3 contains 14 residues. Trimming took off 4 bases at V and 2 bases at J, with 9 bases between the two ends. Sequencing used immunoSEQ multiplex PCR; TCRdb keeps in-frame clones, though not all of them. The profile shows 100,000 to 150,000 clones, approximately 88% of them singletons. The V gene is TRBV2, the J gene TRBJ1-5, with a tentative D call TRBD1 (5 bases). The material sequenced was peripheral blood, taken on day 0 of AZD1222 vaccination. This receptor was identified in an adult in good health. The CDR3 DNA reads as TGTGCCAGCAGTGCAGGGTTCGGCAATCAGCCCCAGCATTTT. This gives the protein CASSAGFGNQPQHF.